These 2 T cell receptor beta chains share one sample of origin, sequenced in a study of control samples from healthy donors and cancer patients. TCRdb's copy holds only in-frame clones and misses some; the assay was immunoSEQ multiplex PCR. Among some 94,000 clones listed, about 88% were seen once. Sequencing was carried out using blood. The receptor set was obtained from a woman aged 50 to 60 in good health.

This chain joins TRBV7-2 and TRBJ1-3, with D unclear. V was trimmed by 6 bases and J by 4 bases, leaving 13 bases between them. The CDR3 is 14 amino acids. From germline, CDR1 is SGHTA and CDR2 FQGNSA. The CDR3: CASRSPASGNTIYF. CDR3 nucleotides: TGTGCCAGCAGGAGCCCCGCTTCGGGAAACACCATATATTTT. Based on the CDR3 plus reference TRBV7-2 and TRBJ1-3, the full variable domain is GAGVSQSPSNKVTEKGKDVELRCDPISGHTALYWYRQSLGQGLEFLIYFQGNSAPDKSGLPSDRFSAERTGGSVSTLTIQRTQQEDSAVYLCASRSPASGNTIYFGEGSWLTVV.

V and J are TRBV19 and TRBJ1-5; D is ambiguous. Germline V gene lookup returns CDR1 LNHDA and CDR2 SQIVND (reference sequence). V lost 1 base and J 0 bases, leaving 10 bases between the germline ends. CDR3 size: 16 residues. In DNA, the CDR3 is TGTGCCAGTAGTATAGTAACCGGTAATAGCAATCAGCCCCAGCATTTT. Residues: CASSIVTGNSNQPQHF.